Sequencing of this T cell receptor (beta chain) was carried out in a study of blood T cell repertoires in COVID-19. The overall study: T cells, B-cell-depleted T cells, or PBMCs provided the cDNA or gDNA that served as material.

This CDR3 has 15 amino acids. Trimming pared 5 bases from V and 1 base from J, leaving 14 bases between. CDR1 is SGHNT and CDR2 is YENEEA in the germline V gene. In the authors' workflow: Estimation of nucleated cell counts was performed using reference gene primer amplification. Sequencing was performed with immunoSEQ multiplex PCR; in TCRdb, only in-frame clones are kept and a portion is missing. The V and J calls and clone size come from that table; D and trimming were worked out from the DNA. The data hold some 230,000 clones, with 75% to 85% observed a single time. V is TRBV11-3 and J is TRBJ2-5; a weak D match, TRBD2 (5 bases). Sequencing was carried out using peripheral blood. The TCR originated in a woman aged 50 to 65 with acute or convalescent COVID-19. Here the CDR3 reads CASSASPGIQETQYF. For the CDR3, the DNA is TGTGCCAGCAGCGCCTCGCCGGGAATCCAAGAGACCCAGTACTTC.